These 18 T cell receptor beta chains were all obtained from the same sample, sequenced in a study of blood T cell repertoires in COVID-19. Clones were read by immunoSEQ multiplex PCR, and TCRdb kept only the in-frame ones, dropping some. The sample carries roughly 41,000 clones, around 81% recorded once. The sample consisted of peripheral blood. Receptors were obtained from a man between 45 and 60 years old with active COVID-19.

This rearrangement joins TRBV5-5 to TRBJ1-1; tentatively, D is TRBD1 (6 bases). Germline assignment: CDR1 SGHKS and CDR2 YYEKEE (reference sequence). The CDR3 totals 16 residues. Trimming removed 3 bases at V and 0 bases at J, with 15 bases between. The CDR3 protein is CASSSQQGLMNTEAFF. The CDR3 region has the DNA TGTGCCAGCAGCTCCCAACAGGGCCTTATGAACACTGAAGCTTTCTTT.

V is TRBV2 and J is TRBJ2-5; 7 bases fit TRBD1. Unmatched junction bases numbered 4, after V lost 6 bases and J lost 3 bases. Germline loops: CDR1 SNHLY, CDR2 FYNNEI. The CDR3 has 13 residues. The CDR3 nucleotides read TGTGCCAGCAGGAGAGACAGGGAAGAGACCCAGTACTTC. This sequence encodes CASRRDREETQYF.

The chain recombines TRBV7-8 with TRBJ1-1; 9 bases map to TRBD1. This CDR3 region has 16 residues. CDR1 and CDR2 from the germline V gene are SGHVS and FQNEAQ. The V segment lost 2 bases and the J segment 5 bases; nucleotides outside the gene matches: 9. This CDR3 reads CASSLYGTGIGTEAFF. As DNA, the CDR3 is TGTGCCAGCAGCTTATATGGGACAGGGATTGGAACTGAAGCTTTCTTT.

V gene TRBV5-6 combines with J gene TRBJ2-5; D perhaps matches TRBD2 (6 bases). The germline V and J ends were trimmed by 3 bases and 3 bases, with 6 bases remaining between them. CDR1 is SGHDT and CDR2 is YYEEEE in the germline V gene. The CDR3 runs 12 residues. The CDR3 bases are TGTGCCAGCAGCTCGGGGGAAGAGACCCAGTACTTC. It encodes CASSSGEETQYF.

J is TRBJ2-1 and V is TRBV7-2; 8 nucleotides match TRBD2. CDR1 and CDR2 (germline): SGHTA, FQGNSA. This CDR3 contains 16 residues. With V trimmed by 1 base and J by 5 bases, 7 bases remained unmatched. CDR3 nucleotide sequence: TGTGCCAGCAGCTTAGAGGCAGCGGGGGTGAACAATGAGCAGTTCTTC. It is translated as CASSLEAAGVNNEQFF.

The rearrangement joins TRBV4-1 to TRBJ2-7; D may be TRBD1 (5 bases). Germline-derived CDR1 and CDR2 are MGHRA and YSYEKL. The CDR3 length is 15 residues. Between the trimmed V and J ends, which lost 4 bases and 2 bases, there was a span of 15 bases. CDR3 DNA: TGCGCCAGCAGCCGCTCCGACAGCGAGACCTACGAGCAGTACTTC. This sequence encodes CASSRSDSETYEQYF.

The V gene is TRBV5-1, the J gene TRBJ2-1; 12 bases match TRBD2. This CDR3 is built from 16 residues. Germline V lookup: CDR1 SGHRS, CDR2 YFSETQ. V gave up 1 base and J gave up 9 bases; unmatched junction bases: 8. This chain's CDR3 is CASSLMSSGGAGEQFF. The DNA for the CDR3 is TGCGCCAGCAGCTTGATGTCTAGCGGGGGGGCAGGTGAGCAGTTCTTC. Drawing the rest from reference TRBV5-1 and TRBJ2-1, the complete variable domain is KAGVTQTPRYLIKTRGQQVTLSCSPISGHRSVSWYQQTPGQGLQFLFEYFSETQRNKGNFPGRFSGRQFSNSRSEMNVSTLELGDSALYLCASSLMSSGGAGEQFFGPGTRLTVL.

The rearrangement links TRBV5-6 to TRBJ1-5; maybe TRBD1 (5 bases). CDR1 SGHDT and CDR2 YYEEEE come from the germline V gene. V dropped 2 bases and J dropped 5 bases, with 11 bases sitting between them. The CDR3 has 14 residues. The CDR3 sequence is CASSFAGFDQPQHF. CDR3 nucleotides: TGTGCCAGCAGCTTCGCAGGGTTCGATCAGCCCCAGCATTTT.

The V call is TRBV2, the J call TRBJ2-5, with TRBD2 matching over 10 bases. V shed 4 bases and J 0 bases; nucleotides not matched to a gene: 14. Germline CDR1 SNHLY, CDR2 FYNNEI. The CDR3 sequence is 19 residues long. In DNA form, the CDR3 reads TGTGCCAGCAGTGTGCCTAGCGGGGGCCATCCCCCGTACCAAGAGACCCAGTACTTC. It encodes CASSVPSGGHPPYQETQYF.

This clone was observed a handful of times. The chain employs TRBV5-1 and TRBJ1-5, with TRBD1 identical over 9 bases. This CDR3 is 15 amino acids long. From germline, CDR1 is SGHRS and CDR2 YFSETQ. Trimming at V came to 0 bases and at J to 2 bases, leaving 0 bases not matched to a gene. CDR3: CASSLGDRGNQPQHF. CDR3 nucleotides: TGCGCCAGCAGCTTGGGGGACAGGGGCAATCAGCCCCAGCATTTT.

This clone came up once. The chain recombines TRBV12-3 or TRBV12-4 with TRBJ2-5; 8 nucleotides agree with TRBD1. The J segment lost 5 bases and the V segment lost 5 bases, leaving 4 bases of the junction unmatched. There are 13 residues in the CDR3. Here the CDR3 DNA reads TGTGCCAGCAGTGGACAGGGTCTGGAGACCCAGTACTTC. It translates to CASSGQGLETQYF.

This clone was detected only a few times. The chain couples TRBV6-5 to TRBJ1-2; 7 bases line up with TRBD1. Trimming removed 0 bases from V and 5 bases from J; junction bases left unmatched: 9. Germline values: CDR1 MNHEY, CDR2 SVGAGI. CDR3 length: 16 amino acids. CDR3 in amino acids: CASSYSYWNRGYGYTF. CDR3 nucleotide sequence: TGTGCCAGCAGTTACTCTTATTGGAACAGGGGATATGGCTACACCTTC.

The chain is built from TRBV5-1 and TRBJ2-1, with D perhaps matching TRBD1 (5 bases). CDR1 and CDR2 from the germline V gene are SGHRS and YFSETQ. Between the trimmed V and J ends, which lost 0 bases and 4 bases, there was a span of 11 bases. The CDR3 loop spans 15 amino acids. The CDR3 loop is CASSLEGAGYNEQFF. The DNA for the CDR3 is TGCGCCAGCAGCTTGGAGGGTGCAGGGTACAATGAGCAGTTCTTC. Variable domain in full (rest from reference TRBV5-1 and TRBJ2-1): KAGVTQTPRYLIKTRGQQVTLSCSPISGHRSVSWYQQTPGQGLQFLFEYFSETQRNKGNFPGRFSGRQFSNSRSEMNVSTLELGDSALYLCASSLEGAGYNEQFFGPGTRLTVL.

The chain couples TRBV5-1 to TRBJ1-2; D is possibly TRBD1 (5 bases). Trimming pared 0 bases from V and 4 bases from J, leaving 16 bases between. This CDR3 spans 16 amino acids. Germline CDR1 reads SGHRS; CDR2 reads YFSETQ. CDR3 nucleotide sequence: TGCGCCAGCAGCTTGGCCGCGGGGGGAGTAGCCTATGGCTACACCTTC. Residues: CASSLAAGGVAYGYTF.

The V and J genes are TRBV27 and TRBJ1-5, with no clear D. V gave up 3 bases and J gave up 4 bases, with 7 bases separating them. CDR3 size: 13 residues. The germline V gene has CDR1 MNHEY and CDR2 SMNVEV (reference sequence). The CDR3 here is CASSFYANQPQHF. CDR3 bases: TGTGCCAGCAGTTTCTACGCGAATCAGCCCCAGCATTTT.

The chain combines TRBV9 with TRBJ1-1, with TRBD1 as a possible D gene (6 bases). Germline CDR1 SGDLS, CDR2 YYNGEE. The length of the CDR3 is 14 residues. The V end was cut by 0 bases, the J end by 6 bases, with 12 bases between. This CDR3 reads CASSVDQGNSEAFF. In DNA, the CDR3 is TGTGCCAGCAGCGTAGACCAGGGGAATTCTGAAGCTTTCTTT. The full variable domain, its missing parts supplied by reference TRBV9 and TRBJ1-1, is DSGVTQTPKHLITATGQRVTLRCSPRSGDLSVYWYQQSLDQGLQFLIQYYNGEERAKGNILERFSAQQFPDLHSELNLSSLELGDSALYFCASSVDQGNSEAFFGQGTRLTVV.

This chain connects TRBV2 to TRBJ2-1; TRBD2 aligns across 7 bases. Germline CDR1 is SNHLY and CDR2 is FYNNEI. CDR3 length: 14 residues. V was pared by 6 bases and J by 0 bases, with 2 bases of the junction left unmatched. The CDR3 DNA sequence: TGTGCCAGCAGGGGGGGGAGCTCCTACAATGAGCAGTTCTTC. Protein product: CASRGGSSYNEQFF.

This clone was counted a single time. The gene calls are TRBV10-3 and TRBJ2-3; perhaps TRBD2 as D (5 bases). V was clipped by 5 bases and J by 1 base, with 10 bases between them. The germline CDR1 and CDR2 sequences are ENHRY and SYGVKD. The CDR3 runs to 14 residues. The CDR3 DNA is TGTGCCATCAGTCAAGCGGAGGGCACAGATACGCAGTATTTT. This encodes CAISQAEGTDTQYF.